What follows describes a single T cell receptor (beta chain). The target antigen is unknown. A modified ARM-PCR protocol with three rounds of nested PCR amplified TCRbeta. TCRdb called the multiplex PCR reads again in MiXCR, with one record for every CDR3 protein. The sample includes around 75,000 distinct CDR3 sequences, approximately 68% of them seen just once. This sample was taken from a study of tumor and adjacent non-tumor tissue in lung cancer. Study in general: Patients comprised some eleven adenocarcinoma, a couple of squamous cell carcinoma and 1 small cell lung cancer. Aged roughly 30 to 76 years, patients included approximately 11 men and several women with stage I to III disease.

Findings and caveats of the study: Tumor repertoires had a smaller top 100 clone share than normal lung.

This sample's RNA came from whole unsorted tissue. More than 3 cm separated this lung sample from the edge of the tumor. CDR1 is SGHAT and CDR2 is FQDESV in the germline V gene (reference sequence). The CDR3 has 16 residues. Material: distant non-tumor lung tissue. This sequence originates from a woman between 45 and 60 years old with non-small cell lung cancer. The chain recombines TRBV11-1 with TRBJ2-5, with TRBD2 matching 10 bases. The CDR3 here is CVNRKPGLAYQETQYF. The CDR3 DNA follows: TGTGTCAACAGAAAACCGGGACTAGCGTACCAAGAGACCCAGTACTTC.